A single sample gave rise to the 2 T cell receptor beta chains below, sequenced in a study of blood T cell repertoires in COVID-19. Clones were sequenced by immunoSEQ multiplex PCR, and TCRdb holds only the in-frame ones, with some missing. This sample has 240,000 or so clones, with about 80% found just once. Sequencing used peripheral blood. These receptors came from an elderly woman with acute or convalescent COVID-19.

This clone has just a few counts. The chain has TRBV12-3 or TRBV12-4 and TRBJ2-7; D gene uncertain. The CDR3 totals 13 residues. The V and J ends lost 11 bases and 4 bases respectively, with 18 bases between them. CDR3 amino acids: CAVGSGPPYEQYF. For the CDR3, the DNA is TGTGCCGTTGGTTCTGGCCCACCTTACGAGCAGTACTTC.

The gene calls are TRBV27 and TRBJ2-3, with 11 positions matching TRBD2. CDR1 and CDR2 from the germline V gene are MNHEY and SMNVEV (reference sequence). With 3 bases clipped from V and 4 bases from J, the junction kept 9 bases outside the gene matches. The CDR3 is made up of 17 amino acids. CDR3 protein: CASSFLAGGVGPDTQYF. The CDR3, as DNA: TGTGCCAGCAGTTTCCTAGCGGGGGGTGTAGGCCCAGATACGCAGTATTTT.